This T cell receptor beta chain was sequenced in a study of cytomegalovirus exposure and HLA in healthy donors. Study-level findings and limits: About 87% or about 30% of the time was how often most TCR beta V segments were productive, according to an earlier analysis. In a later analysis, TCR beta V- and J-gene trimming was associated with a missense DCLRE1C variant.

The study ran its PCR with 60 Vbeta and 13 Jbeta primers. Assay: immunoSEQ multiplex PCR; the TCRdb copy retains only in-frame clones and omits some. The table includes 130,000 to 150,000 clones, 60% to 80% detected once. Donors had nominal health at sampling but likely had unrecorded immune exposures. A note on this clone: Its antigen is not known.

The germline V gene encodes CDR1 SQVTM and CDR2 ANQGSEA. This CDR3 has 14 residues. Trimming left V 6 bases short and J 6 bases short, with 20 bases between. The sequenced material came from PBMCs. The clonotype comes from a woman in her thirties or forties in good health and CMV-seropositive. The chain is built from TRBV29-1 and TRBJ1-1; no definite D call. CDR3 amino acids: CSVASGVGGAEAFF. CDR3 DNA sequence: TGCAGCGTCGCCTCGGGAGTTGGCGGGGCTGAAGCTTTCTTT.